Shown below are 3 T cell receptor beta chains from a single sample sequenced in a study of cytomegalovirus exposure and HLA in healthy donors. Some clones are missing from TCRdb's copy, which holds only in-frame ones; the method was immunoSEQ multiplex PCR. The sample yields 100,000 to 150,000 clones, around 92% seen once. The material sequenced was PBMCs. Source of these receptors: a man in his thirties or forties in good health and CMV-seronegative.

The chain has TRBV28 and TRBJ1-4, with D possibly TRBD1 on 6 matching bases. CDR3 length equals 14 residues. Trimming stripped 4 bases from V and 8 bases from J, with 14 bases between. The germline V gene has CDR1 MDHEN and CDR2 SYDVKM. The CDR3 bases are TGTGCCAGCAGTTCCGGGGGGCATAGAGAAAAACTGTTTTTT. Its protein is CASSSGGHREKLFF.

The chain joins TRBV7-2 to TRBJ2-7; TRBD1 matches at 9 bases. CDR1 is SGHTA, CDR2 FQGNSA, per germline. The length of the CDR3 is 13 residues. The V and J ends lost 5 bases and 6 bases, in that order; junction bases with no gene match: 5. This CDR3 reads CASSPRDRAEQYF. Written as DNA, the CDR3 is TGTGCCAGCAGCCCCCGGGACAGGGCCGAGCAGTACTTC.

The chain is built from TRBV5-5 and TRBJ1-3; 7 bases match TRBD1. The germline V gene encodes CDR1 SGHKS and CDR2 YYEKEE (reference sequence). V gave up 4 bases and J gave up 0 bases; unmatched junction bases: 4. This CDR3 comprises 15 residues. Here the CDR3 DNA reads TGTGCCAGCAGCAGGGGACAGACCTCTGGAAACACCATATATTTT. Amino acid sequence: CASSRGQTSGNTIYF. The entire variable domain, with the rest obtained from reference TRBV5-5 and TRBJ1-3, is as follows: DAGVTQSPTHLIKTRGQQVTLRCSPISGHKSVSWYQQVLGQGPQFIFQYYEKEERGRGNFPDRFSARQFPNYSSELNVNALLLGDSALYLCASSRGQTSGNTIYFGEGSWLTVV.